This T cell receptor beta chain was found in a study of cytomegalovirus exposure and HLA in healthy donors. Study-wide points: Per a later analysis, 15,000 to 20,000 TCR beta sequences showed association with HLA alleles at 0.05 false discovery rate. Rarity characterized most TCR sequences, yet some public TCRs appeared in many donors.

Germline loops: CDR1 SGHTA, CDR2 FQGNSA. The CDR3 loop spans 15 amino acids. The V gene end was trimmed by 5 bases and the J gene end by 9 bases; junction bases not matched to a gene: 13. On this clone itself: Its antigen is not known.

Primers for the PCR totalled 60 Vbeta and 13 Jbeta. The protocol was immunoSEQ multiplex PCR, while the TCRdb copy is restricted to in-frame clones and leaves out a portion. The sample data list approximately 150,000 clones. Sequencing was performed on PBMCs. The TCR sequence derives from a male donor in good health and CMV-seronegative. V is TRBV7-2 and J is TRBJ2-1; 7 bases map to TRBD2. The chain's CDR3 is CASSPGLVRGGEQFF. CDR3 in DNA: TGTGCCAGCAGCCCAGGACTAGTGCGTGGTGGTGAGCAGTTCTTC.